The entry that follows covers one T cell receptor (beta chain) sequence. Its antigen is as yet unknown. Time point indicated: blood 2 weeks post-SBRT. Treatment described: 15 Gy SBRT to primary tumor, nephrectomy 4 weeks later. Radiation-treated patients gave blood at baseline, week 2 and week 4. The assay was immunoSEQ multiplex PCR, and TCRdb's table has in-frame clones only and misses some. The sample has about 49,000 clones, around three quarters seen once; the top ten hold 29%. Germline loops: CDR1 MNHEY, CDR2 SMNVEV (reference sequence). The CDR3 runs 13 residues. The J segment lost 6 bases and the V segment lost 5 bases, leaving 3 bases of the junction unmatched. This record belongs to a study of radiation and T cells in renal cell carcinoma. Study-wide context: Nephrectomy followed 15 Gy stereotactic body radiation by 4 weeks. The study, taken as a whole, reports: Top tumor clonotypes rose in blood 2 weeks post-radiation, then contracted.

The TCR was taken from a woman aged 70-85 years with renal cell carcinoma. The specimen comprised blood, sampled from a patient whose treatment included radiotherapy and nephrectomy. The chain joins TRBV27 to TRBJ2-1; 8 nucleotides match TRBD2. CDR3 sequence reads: CASSISGINEQFF. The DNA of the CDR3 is TGTGCCAGCAGTATTAGCGGGATCAATGAGCAGTTCTTC.